Reported below is one TCR beta chain. Its target is not known. TCRdb reprocessed the 5' RACE reads; each CDR3 protein has one entry and no DNA is given. Its table lists some 460,000 distinct CDR3 sequences. Germline-derived CDR1 and CDR2 are MNHNS and SASEGT. The CDR3 runs 14 residues. This entry is derived from a study of T cells expressing NK-cell markers. The wider study: The TCR beta repertoires originated in sorted CD3+CD56+NKG2C+, CD3+CD56+NKG2C- and CD3+CD56-NKG2C+ T cells.

Overall study results and limits: Similarly, these clonotypes led the CD3+CD56-NKG2C+ fraction as well in a handful of donors.

The chain carries TRBV6-1 and TRBJ2-3; TCRdb selects TRBD2, and the lack of DNA leaves this call unchecked. The clonotype originates from a woman in her fifties or sixties in good health. The source material was blood T cells: a sorted CD56 or NKG2C T cell subset, CD4+ or CD8+ T cells, or bulk PBMC T cells (not recorded which). The CDR3 region is CASKRLTSTDTQYF.